This T cell receptor (beta chain) was captured in a study of cytomegalovirus exposure and HLA in healthy donors. General observations from the study: Later analysis identified several of the most significant clusters that appeared linked to common viral pathogens. The study designated fewer than 200 TCR beta chains cytomegalovirus-associated. In vitro checks showed that three CMV-associated chains really do target CMV antigens.

In its sample, this clone was seen a few times. What it recognizes is unknown. The PCR was carried out with 60 Vbeta primers and 13 Jbeta primers. This table comes from immunoSEQ multiplex PCR, and its TCRdb copy is limited to in-frame clones, with some not included. The data contain about 150,000 clones, roughly 80% of them singletons. The source of this sequence is a boy younger than 10 in good health and CMV-seronegative. Source material: PBMCs.

The DNA for the CDR3 is TGTGCCAGCAGACGACGCAGACAGGGTGAGCAGTTCTTC. It codes for CASRRRRQGEQFF. The rearrangement joins TRBV6-5 to TRBJ2-1; 7 nucleotides line up with TRBD1. The germline gives CDR1 MNHEY, CDR2 SVGAGI. CDR3 length: 13 amino acids. Germline trimming cut 6 bases from V and 9 bases from J; bases unmatched to any gene: 8.